This TCR beta chain emerged from a study of a mutant IDH1 vaccine in newly diagnosed glioma. Study overall: Radiotherapy, temozolomide, or both had been given previously, and both were given to most.

V lost 5 bases and J lost 6, with 8 bases in between. There are 11 residues in the CDR3. Germline CDR1 reads SQVTM; CDR2 reads ANQGSEA. Noted time point: week 11, during vaccination. In every dose of vaccine, 300 ug of mutant IDH1 20-mer peptide was given alongside topical imiquimod. The table came from immunoSEQ multiplex PCR; TCRdb's copy has only in-frame clones and leaves some out. This sample carries around 26,000 clones, under 80% of them seen once, and the ten largest clones take 11%. A remark on this clone: Antigen unknown.

Study-wide results and limits: The study observed vaccine-induced immune responses in approximately 93% of patients.

The sample here was peripheral blood mononuclear cells (PBMCs), taken from a glioma patient whose treatment included an IDH1 peptide vaccine. This receptor was taken from a man younger than 35 with glioma. Some clones in this sample may be carry-over from other donors' samples. The chain links TRBV29-1 to TRBJ2-1; D gene uncertain. The CDR3 bases are TGCAGCGTTCGCCGGGCCAATGAGCAGTTCTTC. Translation: CSVRRANEQFF.